The 5 T cell receptor beta chains presented below share a single source sample, sequenced in a study of blood T cell repertoires in COVID-19. Repertoires were generated with immunoSEQ multiplex PCR, while TCRdb's copy carries only in-frame clones and drops some. The data contain over 75,000 clones, more than 65% of them seen just once; the ten biggest clones take up about 16%. The sequencing input was peripheral blood. These receptors came from a human donor in a cohort sampled during active COVID-19.

The gene calls are TRBV7-8 and TRBJ2-1; possibly TRBD2 for D (5 bases). Germline CDR1 and CDR2: SGHVS and FQNEAQ. V was pared by 5 bases and J by 1 base, with 18 bases between. This CDR3 has 17 residues. The CDR3 region has the DNA TGTGCCAGCAGCCCCCGCCCCACTAGTAGATCCTACAATGAGCAGTTCTTC. Protein sequence: CASSPRPTSRSYNEQFF.

The V gene is TRBV6-6, the J gene TRBJ2-7, with 10 bases fitting TRBD1. Germline V gives CDR1 MNHNY, CDR2 SVGAGI (reference sequence). The CDR3 has 13 residues. The V gene end was trimmed by 4 bases and the J gene end by 3 bases; junction bases not matched to a gene: 0. Written as DNA, the CDR3 is TGTGCCAGCAGTTGGGACAGGGGCTACGAGCAGTACTTC. Protein sequence: CASSWDRGYEQYF.

This clone was observed many times. The V and J genes are TRBV29-1 and TRBJ2-1, with TRBD1 identical over 8 bases. Losses at the gene ends were 2 bases for V and 8 bases for J; bases not matched to a gene: 11. Germline loops: CDR1 SQVTM, CDR2 ANQGSEA. CDR3 length: 15 residues. The CDR3 nucleotides read TGCAGCGTTGAACCACCGACAGGGGCTTTGGATGAGCAGTTCTTC. Protein product: CSVEPPTGALDEQFF.

The rearrangement uses TRBV28 and TRBJ1-2; maybe TRBD1 (6 bases). The V end lost 1 base, the J end lost 5 bases, and 14 bases lay between the germline ends. The CDR3 runs to 15 residues. The V gene's germline CDR1 is MDHEN and CDR2 SYDVKM. This chain's CDR3 is CASSLYQSQGYGYTF. The CDR3 bases are TGTGCCAGCAGTTTATACCAAAGTCAGGGGTATGGCTACACCTTC.

The rearrangement joins TRBV18 to TRBJ2-7; 9 bases fit TRBD1. The germline gives CDR1 KGHSH, CDR2 LQKENI. Trimming at V came to 6 bases and at J to 2 bases, leaving 5 bases not matched to a gene. The CDR3 consists of 14 residues. CDR3 region: CASSLRDRAYEQYF. CDR3 DNA: TGTGCCAGCTCCCTCCGGGACAGGGCCTACGAGCAGTACTTC.